This T cell receptor (beta chain) was sequenced in a study of T cell responses to AZD1222 COVID-19 vaccine. Study results and limitations: Just six people given AZD1222 tested seropositive at baseline.

The CDR3 covers 12 residues. Germline V gene lookup returns CDR1 SGHDT and CDR2 YYEEEE. V dropped 0 bases and J dropped 7 bases, with 7 bases sitting between them. This clone was detected once. No antigen is known for it. Assay used: immunoSEQ multiplex PCR; TCRdb lists only in-frame clones, some missing. Of fewer than 140,000 clones listed, about 90% were seen once; the top ten hold approximately 5%. This specimen consisted of peripheral blood, obtained on day 0 of AZD1222 vaccination. The V call is TRBV5-6, the J call TRBJ1-2; D uncertain. The sequence was obtained from an adult in good health. CDR3 residues: CASSLGGGGYTF. As DNA, the CDR3 is TGTGCCAGCAGCTTGGGGGGTGGTGGCTACACCTTC. Full variable domain (rest looked up from reference TRBV5-6 and TRBJ1-2): DAGVTQSPTHLIKTRGQQVTLRCSPKSGHDTVSWYQQALGQGPQFIFQYYEEEERQRGNFPDRFSGHQFPNYSSELNVNALLLGDSALYLCASSLGGGGYTFGSGTRLTVV.